Listed here is a single T cell receptor beta chain. The data were obtained in a study of blood T cell repertoires in COVID-19. As for the study in general: Samples representing acute and convalescent COVID-19 were sourced from the United States, Italy and Spain.

CDR1 is MNHEY and CDR2 is SVGEGT in the germline V gene. The V end was cut by 2 bases, the J end by 10 bases, with 14 bases between. The CDR3 runs 13 residues. Sequenced by immunoSEQ multiplex PCR; TCRdb stores in-frame clones only, minus some. This sample has roughly 140,000 clones, with 65% to 85% found just once. Participants' reported clinical history set cohort assignment. Exposed participants came across a COVID-19 case within 2 weeks before study entry. J is TRBJ1-2 and V is TRBV6-2 or TRBV6-3, with D unresolved. Sequencing was performed on PBMCs or T cells enriched from blood (not recorded which). The sequence was obtained from a woman aged 50 to 60 who had been exposed to COVID-19. CDR3: CASSYRGWGDYTF. In DNA, the CDR3 is TGTGCCAGCAGTTACCGCGGGTGGGGTGACTACACCTTC.